This section outlines one T cell receptor (beta chain) sequence together with its context. Germline lookup yields CDR1 MDHEN and CDR2 SYDVKM. The CDR3 is 13 amino acids. Trimming left V 3 bases short and J 7 bases short, with 12 bases between. The source of the sample is a study of blood T cell repertoires in COVID-19. About the research overall: Acute and convalescent COVID-19 specimens originated in the United States, Italy and Spain. Nucleic acid was either cDNA or gDNA, and it came from T cells, B-cell-depleted T cells, or PBMCs.

In the authors' methods: Amplification from reference gene primers served as the basis for estimated nucleated cell counts. Sequencing was performed with immunoSEQ multiplex PCR; in TCRdb, only in-frame clones are kept and a portion is missing. V, J and clone size are those of that table, while D and trimming were read from the DNA. This sample yields a few hundred thousand clones, of which approximately 88% are seen a single time; around 1.3% belongs to the top ten. The sample comprised peripheral blood. The TCR was taken from a man aged 35 to 55 with acute or convalescent COVID-19. This sequence joins TRBV28 and TRBJ1-2, with D perhaps TRBD1 (6 bases). The CDR3 spells CASSFARGGGYTF. CDR3 nucleotide sequence: TGTGCCAGCAGTTTCGCAAGGGGGGGTGGCTACACCTTC.